A single sample is the source of the 8 T cell receptor beta chains below, sequenced in a study of PD-L1 blockade in urothelial cancer. Described time point: peripheral blood 6 weeks after treatment start. TCRdb's table, derived via immunoSEQ multiplex PCR, lists solely in-frame clones and lacks some. The sample includes around 40,000 clones, 82% of them seen just once. The starting material was PBMCs, obtained around atezolizumab (anti-PD-L1) treatment. Receptors were obtained from a man in his fifties or sixties with urothelial cancer.

The table lists this clone with a few counts. This chain links TRBV5-1 with TRBJ2-6, with 9 bases fitting TRBD1. J gave up 2 bases and V 0 bases, and 0 bases lay outside the gene matches. The germline gives CDR1 SGHRS, CDR2 YFSETQ. The CDR3 sequence is 16 residues long. CDR3 sequence: CASSLGTGAGANVLTF. In nucleotides, the CDR3 is TGCGCCAGCAGCTTGGGGACAGGGGCTGGGGCCAACGTCCTGACTTTC.

This clone was observed at least ten times. The chain joins TRBV27 to TRBJ2-7, with TRBD1 as a possible D gene (5 bases). From germline, CDR1 is MNHEY and CDR2 SMNVEV (reference sequence). Between the trimmed V and J ends, which lost 2 bases and 2 bases, there was a span of 7 bases. This CDR3 has 13 residues. The chain's CDR3 is CASSLAQAYEQYF. In DNA, the CDR3 is TGTGCCAGCAGTTTAGCACAGGCCTACGAGCAGTACTTC.

This clone was detected a few times. V usage is TRBV7-8 and J usage is TRBJ2-3, with 8 nucleotides matching TRBD2. The V and J ends lost 4 bases and 6 bases, in that order; junction bases with no gene match: 12. This CDR3 is 16 amino acids long. Germline CDR1 is SGHVS and CDR2 is FQNEAQ. For the CDR3, the DNA is TGTGCCAGCAGCTCAAATCGGGGACTAGGTGTCGATACGCAGTATTTT. Translated: CASSSNRGLGVDTQYF.

This clone came up a few times. The rearrangement uses TRBV19 and TRBJ1-4; 7 bases agree with TRBD1. Germline V lookup: CDR1 LNHDA, CDR2 SQIVND (reference sequence). CDR3 length: 16 amino acids. Trimming cost V 3 bases and J 6 bases; bases outside gene matches: 10. The CDR3 DNA reads as TGTGCCAGTAGTATGTCCAACAGGGGAAGCGATGAAAAACTGTTTTTT. Translation: CASSMSNRGSDEKLFF.

This clone was seen a handful of times. The CDR3: CASSLWGQNNSPLHF. The CDR3 nucleotides read TGTGCCAGCAGTTTGTGGGGACAGAATAATTCACCCCTCCACTTT. The chain links TRBV27 to TRBJ1-6, with 7 bases fitting TRBD1. The germline V gene encodes CDR1 MNHEY and CDR2 SMNVEV (reference sequence). With V trimmed by 3 bases and J by 5 bases, 4 bases remained unmatched. The CDR3 length is 15 residues.

The chain couples TRBV11-3 to TRBJ1-1; 12 nucleotides agree with TRBD1. V gave up 2 bases and J gave up 2 bases; unmatched junction bases: 9. CDR3 length: 18 residues. Germline V gene lookup returns CDR1 SGHNT and CDR2 YENEEA. The CDR3 region is CASSLSLPGTGGNTEAFF. The CDR3 DNA is TGTGCCAGCAGCTTATCATTGCCCGGGACAGGGGGCAACACTGAAGCTTTCTTT.

The V gene is TRBV19, the J gene TRBJ2-3; 7 bases are shared with TRBD2. The V gene end was trimmed by 3 bases and the J gene end by 5 bases; junction bases not matched to a gene: 8. Germline assignment: CDR1 LNHDA and CDR2 SQIVND (reference sequence). The CDR3 spans 15 residues. The CDR3 here is CASSIGTTLLDTQYF. The CDR3 nucleotides read TGTGCCAGTAGTATTGGGACTACGCTCTTAGATACGCAGTATTTT.

In nucleotides, the CDR3 is TGTGCCAGCAGCTTAAACAGATTGAACACTGAAGCTTTCTTT. Translating gives CASSLNRLNTEAFF. The genes are TRBV11-2 and TRBJ1-1, with D hard to call. Germline values: CDR1 SGHAT, CDR2 FQNNGV. Trimming shortened V by 2 bases and J by 0 bases, and 7 bases separated the two germline ends. CDR3 length equals 14 residues. Complete variable domain (other parts from reference TRBV11-2 and TRBJ1-1): EAGVAQSPRYKIIEKRQSVAFWCNPISGHATLYWYQQILGQGPKLLIQFQNNGVVDDSQLPKDRFSAERLKGVDSTLKIQPAKLEDSAVYLCASSLNRLNTEAFFGQGTRLTVV.